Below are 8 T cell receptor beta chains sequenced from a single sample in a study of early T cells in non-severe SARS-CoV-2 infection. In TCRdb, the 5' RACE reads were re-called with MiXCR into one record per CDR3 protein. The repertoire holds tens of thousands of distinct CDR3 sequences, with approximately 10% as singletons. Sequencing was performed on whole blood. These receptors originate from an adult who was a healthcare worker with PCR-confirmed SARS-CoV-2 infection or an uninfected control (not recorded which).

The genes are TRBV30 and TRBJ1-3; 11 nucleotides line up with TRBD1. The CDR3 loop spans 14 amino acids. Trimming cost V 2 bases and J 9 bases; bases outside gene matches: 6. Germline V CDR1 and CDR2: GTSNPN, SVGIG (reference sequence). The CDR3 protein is CAWSQDRGRATIYF. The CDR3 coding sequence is TGTGCCTGGAGTCAGGACAGGGGGCGAGCCACCATATATTTT.

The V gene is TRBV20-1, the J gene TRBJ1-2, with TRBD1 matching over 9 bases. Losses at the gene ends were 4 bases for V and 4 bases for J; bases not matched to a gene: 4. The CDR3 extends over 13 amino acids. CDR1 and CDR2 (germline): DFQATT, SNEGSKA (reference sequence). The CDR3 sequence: CSATRDRAYGYTF. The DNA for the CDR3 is TGCAGTGCTACCCGGGACAGGGCCTATGGCTACACCTTC.

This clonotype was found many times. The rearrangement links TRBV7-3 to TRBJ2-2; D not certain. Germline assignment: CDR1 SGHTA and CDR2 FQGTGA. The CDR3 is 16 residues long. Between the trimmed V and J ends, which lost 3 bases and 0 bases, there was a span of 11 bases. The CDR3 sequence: CASSFERSSNTGELFF. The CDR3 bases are TGTGCCAGCAGCTTTGAGCGTTCCTCGAACACCGGGGAGCTGTTTTTT.

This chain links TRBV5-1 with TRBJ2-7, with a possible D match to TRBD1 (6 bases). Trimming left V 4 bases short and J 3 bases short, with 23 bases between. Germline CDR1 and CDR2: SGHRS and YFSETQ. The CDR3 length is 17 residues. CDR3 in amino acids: CASSPMGEVGAHYEQYF. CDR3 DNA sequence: TGCGCCAGCAGCCCGATGGGAGAAGTGGGGGCCCACTACGAGCAGTACTTC.

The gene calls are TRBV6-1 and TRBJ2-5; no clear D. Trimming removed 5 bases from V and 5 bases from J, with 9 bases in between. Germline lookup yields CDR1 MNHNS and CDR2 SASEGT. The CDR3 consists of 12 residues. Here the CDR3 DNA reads TGTGCCAGCAGTCTCTCCTGGGAGACCCAGTACTTC. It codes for CASSLSWETQYF.

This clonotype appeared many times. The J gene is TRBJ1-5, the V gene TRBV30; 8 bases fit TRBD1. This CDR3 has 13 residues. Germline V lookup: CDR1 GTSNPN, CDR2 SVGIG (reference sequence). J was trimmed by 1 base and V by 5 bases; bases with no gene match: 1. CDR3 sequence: CAWGQGSNQPQHF. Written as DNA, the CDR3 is TGTGCCTGGGGACAGGGCAGCAATCAGCCCCAGCATTTT.

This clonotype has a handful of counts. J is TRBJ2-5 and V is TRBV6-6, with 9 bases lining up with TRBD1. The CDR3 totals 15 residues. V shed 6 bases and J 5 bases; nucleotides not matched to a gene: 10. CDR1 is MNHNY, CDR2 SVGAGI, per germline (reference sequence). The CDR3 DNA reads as TGTGCCAGCAGCACGGACAGGGGCGGCCAGGAGACCCAGTACTTC. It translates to CASSTDRGGQETQYF.

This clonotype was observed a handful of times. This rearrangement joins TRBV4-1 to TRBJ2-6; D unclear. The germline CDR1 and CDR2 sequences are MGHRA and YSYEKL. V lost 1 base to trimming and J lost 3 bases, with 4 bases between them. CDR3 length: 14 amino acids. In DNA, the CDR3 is TGCGCCAGCAGCCAAGCTGTTGGGGCCAACGTCCTGACTTTC. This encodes CASSQAVGANVLTF.